What follows are 5 T cell receptor beta chains derived from one specimen sequenced in a study of T cells in localized non-small cell lung cancer (dated by TCRdb to 2020 to 2021). Library method: the immunoSEQ multiplex PCR assay. TCRdb carries this immuneACCESS record with in-frame sequences only. Its versions omit some clonotypes, under half of them owing to an unresolved V gene in the studies checked, with the rest unexplained. The sample profile shows under 45,000 clones; about 83% of them were found once. Approximately 7.8% of the sample is in the top ten clones. The specimen was PBMCs, collected before any cancer treatment. All receptors come from a man aged 40 to 75 with stage II lung adenocarcinoma.

V gene TRBV2 combines with J gene TRBJ1-5; D is unclear. The CDR3 is made up of 15 amino acids. CDR1 SNHLY and CDR2 FYNNEI come from the germline V gene. Trimming removed 2 bases at V and 4 bases at J, with 12 bases between. The CDR3 loop reads CASSELGLPNQPQHF. As DNA, the CDR3 is TGTGCCAGCAGTGAATTGGGCCTTCCAAATCAGCCCCAGCATTTT.

V usage is TRBV29-1 and J usage is TRBJ2-3; a weak D match, TRBD2 (5 bases). Trimming removed 4 bases from V and 0 bases from J, with 5 bases in between. This CDR3 has 12 amino acids. Germline CDR1 SQVTM, CDR2 ANQGSEA. The CDR3 loop reads CSVGGSTDTQYF. CDR3 coding DNA: TGCAGCGTTGGAGGGAGCACAGATACGCAGTATTTT.

The chain joins TRBV15 to TRBJ1-2; D not certain. V lost 4 bases and J lost 9, with 18 bases in between. The CDR3 length is 14 residues. Germline V gene lookup returns CDR1 LNHNV and CDR2 YYDKDF (reference sequence). The CDR3 sequence: CATSTIFPASSYTF. For the CDR3, the DNA is TGTGCCACCAGCACTATTTTTCCGGCGTCTAGCTACACCTTC.

The chain has TRBV10-3 and TRBJ2-6; 7 nucleotides agree with TRBD2. The CDR3 is 15 residues long. V lost 8 bases to trimming and J lost 2 bases; unmatched junction nucleotides: 6. CDR1 ENHRY and CDR2 SYGVKD come from the germline V gene. CDR3 region: CAIGEGITGANVLTF. The CDR3 bases are TGTGCCATCGGGGAGGGGATTACTGGGGCCAACGTCCTGACTTTC.

The rearrangement joins TRBV2 to TRBJ2-5; a possible D gene is TRBD1 (6 bases). This CDR3 region has 14 residues. V lost 9 bases and J lost 4, with 18 bases in between. Germline V gene lookup returns CDR1 SNHLY and CDR2 FYNNEI. This chain's CDR3 is CASNREGSLETQYF. CDR3 sequence (DNA): TGTGCCAGTAACAGGGAAGGCTCGTTAGAGACCCAGTACTTC.